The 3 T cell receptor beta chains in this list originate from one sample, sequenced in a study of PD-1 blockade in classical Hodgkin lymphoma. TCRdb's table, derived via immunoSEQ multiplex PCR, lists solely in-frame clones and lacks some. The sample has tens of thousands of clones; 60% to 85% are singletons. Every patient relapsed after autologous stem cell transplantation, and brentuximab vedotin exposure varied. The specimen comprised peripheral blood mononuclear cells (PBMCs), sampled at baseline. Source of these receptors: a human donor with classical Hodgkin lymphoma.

In DNA form, the CDR3 reads TGCGCCAGCAGCTTGGCTCCTTCTTATACAGATACGCAGTATTTT. This translates into CASSLAPSYTDTQYF. The chain combines TRBV5-1 with TRBJ2-3, with D unclear. Germline CDR1 SGHRS, CDR2 YFSETQ. V lost 0 bases and J 3 bases, leaving 11 bases between the germline ends. This CDR3 spans 15 amino acids.

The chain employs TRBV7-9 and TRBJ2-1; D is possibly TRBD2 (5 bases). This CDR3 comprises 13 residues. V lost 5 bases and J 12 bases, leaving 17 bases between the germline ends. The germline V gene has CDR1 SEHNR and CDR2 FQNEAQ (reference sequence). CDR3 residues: CASSVGWEIGQFF. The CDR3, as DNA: TGTGCCAGCAGCGTAGGTTGGGAGATAGGGCAGTTCTTC.

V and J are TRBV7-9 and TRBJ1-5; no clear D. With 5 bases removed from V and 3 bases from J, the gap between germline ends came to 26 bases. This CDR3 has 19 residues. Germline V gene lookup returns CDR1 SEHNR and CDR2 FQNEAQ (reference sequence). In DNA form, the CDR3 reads TGTGCCAGCAGCAAGTCAAGTAAGGCAGGATTCATCGCCAATCAGCCCCAGCATTTT. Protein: CASSKSSKAGFIANQPQHF.